The 25 T cell receptor beta chains reported below all come from one sample, sequenced in a study of blood T cell repertoires in COVID-19. Some clones are missing from TCRdb's copy, which holds only in-frame ones; the method was immunoSEQ multiplex PCR. In the table there are over 350,000 clones, around 89% of which are singletons. Source material: peripheral blood. The receptors come from a woman aged 25-40 years with acute or convalescent COVID-19.

The chain employs TRBV6-2 or TRBV6-3 and TRBJ2-7; TRBD1 agrees at 7 bases. The V gene end was trimmed by 0 bases and the J gene end by 5 bases; junction bases not matched to a gene: 16. CDR3 length: 18 residues. The germline V gene has CDR1 MNHEY and CDR2 SVGEGT. In DNA, the CDR3 is TGTGCCAGCAGTTACTCTATTAGCTGGGCGGACAGGAAAGACGAGCAGTACTTC. Its translation: CASSYSISWADRKDEQYF.

V is TRBV7-9 and J is TRBJ2-2; TRBD1 aligns across 7 bases. The V gene end was trimmed by 2 bases and the J gene end by 3 bases; junction bases not matched to a gene: 3. Germline CDR1 is SEHNR and CDR2 is FQNEAQ (reference sequence). The CDR3 consists of 15 residues. In DNA, the CDR3 is TGTGCCAGCAGCTTACGACAGGGATACACCGGGGAGCTGTTTTTT. The encoded protein is CASSLRQGYTGELFF.

On this clone itself: Additional DNA sequences in this sample encode the identical CDR3. The V gene is TRBV5-1, the J gene TRBJ1-3; D perhaps matches TRBD1 (6 bases). The CDR3 has 15 amino acids. CDR1 is SGHRS and CDR2 is YFSETQ in the germline V gene. Trimming cost V 4 bases and J 0 bases, with 11 bases left between them. CDR3 nucleotides: TGCGCCAGCAGCCCGGGACAAAGCTCTGGAAACACCATATATTTT. It encodes CASSPGQSSGNTIYF.

The genes are TRBV30 and TRBJ1-1; D not certain. Trimming took 0 bases from V and 2 from J, leaving 16 bases between them. CDR3 size: 16 residues. Per the germline V gene, CDR1 is GTSNPN and CDR2 is SVGIG (reference sequence). The CDR3 loop reads CAWSVPGVRVNTEAFF. The CDR3 DNA follows: TGTGCCTGGAGTGTACCCGGGGTTAGGGTAAACACTGAAGCTTTCTTT.

V gene TRBV19 combines with J gene TRBJ1-6, with TRBD1 matching over 7 bases. Trimming removed 5 bases from V and 9 bases from J; junction bases left unmatched: 13. CDR1 is LNHDA, CDR2 SQIVND, per germline (reference sequence). There are 16 residues in the CDR3. CDR3 amino acids: CASSPLTGTVTSPLHF. DNA for the CDR3: TGTGCCAGTAGTCCCCTCACCGGGACAGTAACTTCACCCCTCCACTTT.

In this sample, this clone turned up once. The CDR3 region is CAVDRTGNGYTF. In DNA, the CDR3 is TGTGCCGTCGATAGGACAGGGAACGGCTACACCTTC. The gene calls are TRBV19 and TRBJ1-2, with TRBD1 matching 8 bases. CDR1 and CDR2 (germline): LNHDA, SQIVND (reference sequence). With V trimmed by 11 bases and J by 8 bases, 10 bases remained unmatched. The CDR3 is 12 amino acids.

J is TRBJ2-2 and V is TRBV28; D may be TRBD1 (6 bases). Looked up from germline, CDR1 is MDHEN and CDR2 is SYDVKM. Trimming cost V 7 bases and J 5 bases, with 17 bases left between them. There are 15 residues in the CDR3. CDR3 sequence reads: CASTPGTIGTGELFF. The DNA of the CDR3 is TGTGCCAGCACCCCCGGGACAATCGGGACCGGGGAGCTGTTTTTT.

DNA of the CDR3: TGTGCCAGCAGCTTGGACAGGATGAACACTGAAGCTTTCTTT. Translated: CASSLDRMNTEAFF. J is TRBJ1-1 and V is TRBV7-9, with TRBD1 matching 7 bases. The CDR3 loop spans 14 amino acids. Germline CDR1 is SEHNR and CDR2 is FQNEAQ (reference sequence). J gave up 0 bases and V 3 bases, and 1 base lay outside the gene matches.

The chain uses TRBV2 and TRBJ2-7; tentative D call: TRBD1 (6 bases). Germline loops: CDR1 SNHLY, CDR2 FYNNEI. This CDR3 has 13 amino acids. Trimming took 4 bases from V and 4 from J, leaving 11 bases between them. The CDR3 loop is CASSVDRKYEQYF. The CDR3 DNA follows: TGTGCCAGCAGTGTTGACAGGAAGTACGAGCAGTACTTC. Based on the CDR3 plus reference TRBV2 and TRBJ2-7, the full variable domain is EPEVTQTPSHQVTQMGQEVILRCVPISNHLYFYWYRQILGQKVEFLVSFYNNEISEKSEIFDDQFSVERPDGSNFTLKIRSTKLEDSAMYFCASSVDRKYEQYFGPGTRLTVT.

CDR3 region: CASSWTETYEQYF. The CDR3 DNA reads as TGTGCCAGCAGCTGGACAGAGACCTACGAGCAGTACTTC. This chain joins TRBV5-6 and TRBJ2-7, with D possibly being TRBD1 (6 bases). The V gene lost 3 bases and the J gene lost 2 bases, with 9 bases spanning the gap. This CDR3 contains 13 residues. Per germline, CDR1 SGHDT and CDR2 YYEEEE.

V gene TRBV5-1 combines with J gene TRBJ2-3; D is undetermined. This CDR3 has 12 residues. Between the trimmed V and J ends, which lost 4 bases and 1 base, there was a span of 4 bases. The germline V gene has CDR1 SGHRS and CDR2 YFSETQ. CDR3 sequence (DNA): TGCGCCAGCAGCGTAGGCACAGATACGCAGTATTTT. Protein product: CASSVGTDTQYF.

The chain recombines TRBV6-5 with TRBJ1-6; D is unresolved. Germline CDR1 reads MNHEY; CDR2 reads SVGAGI. With 4 bases removed from V and 8 bases from J, the gap between germline ends came to 18 bases. This CDR3 contains 16 residues. The CDR3 loop reads CASSSAVGTRDSPLHF. CDR3 DNA: TGTGCCAGCAGTTCCGCCGTGGGTACTAGGGATTCACCCCTCCACTTT.

The table lists this clone with a few counts. This chain links TRBV4-1 with TRBJ1-6; a weak D match, TRBD1 (5 bases). Germline CDR1 reads MGHRA; CDR2 reads YSYEKL. This CDR3 has 15 amino acids. V lost 3 bases, J lost 7 bases, and 13 bases lay in between. CDR3 in DNA: TGCGCCAGCAGCCACCAGGGTATGACCAATTCACCCCTCCACTTT. Translation gives CASSHQGMTNSPLHF.

J is TRBJ2-5 and V is TRBV28; D is possibly TRBD1 (5 bases). V was shortened by 3 bases and J by 5 bases, with 13 bases between the two germline ends. Germline lookup yields CDR1 MDHEN and CDR2 SYDVKM. The CDR3 spans 14 residues. The CDR3 DNA reads as TGTGCCAGCAGTTTCTTTAGGGGTGGGGAGACCCAGTACTTC. Its translation is CASSFFRGGETQYF.

This rearrangement joins TRBV7-8 to TRBJ1-4; D unresolved. Germline CDR1 SGHVS, CDR2 FQNEAQ. V shed 8 bases and J shed 0 bases, with 10 bases lying between them. This CDR3 contains 14 residues. As DNA, the CDR3 is TGTGCCAGCGGTTCCGCGACAACTAATGAAAAACTGTTTTTT. The encoded protein is CASGSATTNEKLFF. Full variable domain (missing parts from reference TRBV7-8 and TRBJ1-4): GAGVSQSPRYKVAKRGQDVALRCDPISGHVSLFWYQQALGQGPEFLTYFQNEAQLDKSGLPSDRFFAERPEGSVSTLKIQRTQQEDSAVYLCASGSATTNEKLFFGSGTQLSVL.

The chain joins TRBV5-1 to TRBJ1-6; D is perhaps TRBD1 (6 bases). The CDR3 runs to 15 residues. Trimming removed 6 bases at V and 8 bases at J, with 18 bases between. The germline V gene encodes CDR1 SGHRS and CDR2 YFSETQ. The CDR3 protein is CASTPEGQADSPLHF. Written as DNA, the CDR3 is TGCGCCAGCACCCCCGAGGGACAAGCTGATTCACCCCTCCACTTT.

The gene calls are TRBV5-1 and TRBJ1-1; 8 bases line up with TRBD1. The trim removed 5 bases at V and 11 bases at J, leaving 11 bases unmatched. The germline gives CDR1 SGHRS, CDR2 YFSETQ. The CDR3 loop spans 13 amino acids. The CDR3 here is CASRAATDRVAFF. CDR3 coding DNA: TGCGCCAGCAGGGCAGCTACGGACAGGGTGGCTTTCTTT.

The V and J genes are TRBV10-1 and TRBJ2-7, with D perhaps TRBD1 (6 bases). This CDR3 spans 13 amino acids. V lost 3 bases and J lost 3, with 9 bases in between. Germline values: CDR1 WNHNN, CDR2 SYGVQD (reference sequence). As DNA, the CDR3 is TGCGCCAGCAGTGAAGGGGGAGACTACGAGCAGTACTTC. Translated, it gives CASSEGGDYEQYF.

The gene calls are TRBV29-1 and TRBJ2-5; 12 bases map to TRBD1. Germline-derived CDR1 and CDR2 are SQVTM and ANQGSEA. There are 15 residues in the CDR3. V shed 4 bases and J 5 bases; nucleotides not matched to a gene: 8. This CDR3 is CSVVRDRGPGETQYF. CDR3 DNA sequence: TGCAGCGTTGTTCGGGACAGGGGGCCGGGTGAGACCCAGTACTTC.

The rearrangement uses TRBV2 and TRBJ2-5; no firm D call. V lost 0 bases, J lost 5 bases, and 13 bases lay in between. CDR1 SNHLY and CDR2 FYNNEI come from the germline V gene. This CDR3 contains 15 residues. Written as DNA, the CDR3 is TGTGCCAGCAGTGAAGCAAGCAGAGGTTCGGAGACCCAGTACTTC. As protein: CASSEASRGSETQYF.

The J gene is TRBJ1-1, the V gene TRBV5-1, with D uncertain. The CDR3 totals 14 residues. Trimming removed 2 bases from V and 3 bases from J, with 11 bases in between. Germline-derived CDR1 and CDR2 are SGHRS and YFSETQ. The CDR3 sequence is CASSFRGWDTEAFF. In DNA form, the CDR3 reads TGCGCCAGCAGCTTCCGCGGATGGGACACTGAAGCTTTCTTT.

The sample holds one count of this clone. V is TRBV11-2 and J is TRBJ2-1; 9 bases map to TRBD1. The trim removed 1 base at V and 8 bases at J, leaving 12 bases unmatched. Germline V gene data show CDR1 as SGHAT and CDR2 as FQNNGV. The CDR3 spans 17 residues. DNA of the CDR3: TGTGCCAGCAGCTTAGCCTCCGGGACAGGGAGGGGGGATGAGCAGTTCTTC. Protein sequence: CASSLASGTGRGDEQFF.

V usage is TRBV18 and J usage is TRBJ1-1, with D possibly TRBD1 on 6 matching bases. CDR3 length: 16 residues. Germline CDR1 reads KGHSH; CDR2 reads LQKENI. V lost 2 bases and J lost 2, with 15 bases in between. The DNA of the CDR3 is TGTGCCAGCTCACCAACAGTGCAGGGGAGAAACACTGAAGCTTTCTTT. This codes for CASSPTVQGRNTEAFF.

The genes are TRBV5-8 and TRBJ2-7; 11 nucleotides agree with TRBD2. Germline V gene data show CDR1 as SGHTS and CDR2 as YDEGEE. V shed 6 bases and J 3 bases; nucleotides not matched to a gene: 11. This CDR3 comprises 16 residues. The CDR3 sequence is CASNKGTSGLFYEQYF. For the CDR3, the DNA is TGTGCCAGCAACAAAGGGACTAGCGGTTTATTCTACGAGCAGTACTTC.

This sequence joins TRBV11-2 and TRBJ2-7, with no clear D. V lost 3 bases and J lost 2, with 5 bases in between. The germline V gene has CDR1 SGHAT and CDR2 FQNNGV. The CDR3 runs 12 residues. This chain's CDR3 is CASSFFPYEQYF. The CDR3 DNA reads TGTGCCAGCAGCTTCTTTCCCTACGAGCAGTACTTC.